This T cell receptor beta chain appears in the sequencing data of a study of T cell responses to AZD1222 COVID-19 vaccine. Study findings and constraints: The sample set comprised mostly white British donors with more females, and clonal diversity was possibly underestimated.

Using immunoSEQ multiplex PCR, the repertoire was profiled, and TCRdb retains in-frame clones only, with some absent. The sample carries 100,000 to 150,000 clones, 80% to 90% recorded once. As to this clone: Its specificity is unknown.

The sample was peripheral blood, taken on day 0 of MenACWY control vaccination. This receptor was obtained from an adult in good health.

The CDR3 DNA reads TGTGCCAGCAGCTTAGGCGAGCAGTACTTC. This encodes CASSLGEQYF. The rearrangement joins TRBV11-3 to TRBJ2-7; no clear D. This CDR3 is built from 10 residues. Per germline, CDR1 SGHNT and CDR2 YENEEA. Deletions cut 1 base from V and 6 bases from J, with 1 base between. Using reference TRBV11-3 and TRBJ2-7 for the parts outside the CDR3, the full variable domain is EAGVVQSPRYKIIEKKQPVAFWCNPISGHNTLYWYLQNLGQGPELLIRYENEEAVDDSQLPKDRFSAERLKGVDSTLKIQPAELGDSAVYLCASSLGEQYFGPGTRLTVT.